This T cell receptor (beta chain) appears in the sequencing data of a study of T cell responses to AZD1222 COVID-19 vaccine. In the case of this clone: Its antigen is still unknown.

The CDR3 has 12 residues. V was pared by 7 bases and J by 5 bases, with 9 bases between. From germline, CDR1 is LNHDA and CDR2 SQIVND (reference sequence). Study-level points and caveats: Spike was spanned by vaccine-associated CD4 TCRs, with dominance at 160-218 and 743-854.

Sequenced by immunoSEQ multiplex PCR; TCRdb stores in-frame clones only, minus some. The sample has more than 85,000 clones, about 90% seen once. This specimen consisted of peripheral blood, obtained on day 0 of AZD1222 vaccination. The chain couples TRBV19 to TRBJ1-5, with a possible D match to TRBD1 (5 bases). The sequence was collected from an adult in good health. The CDR3 DNA follows: TGTGCCAGTATCGGGGCGGATCAGCCCCAGCATTTT. Translating it yields CASIGADQPQHF. Full variable domain (outside the CDR3, taken from reference TRBV19 and TRBJ1-5): DGGITQSPKYLFRKEGQNVTLSCEQNLNHDAMYWYRQDPGQGLRLIYYSQIVNDFQKGDIAEGYSVSREKKESFPLTVTSAQKNPTAFYLCASIGADQPQHFGDGTRLSIL.